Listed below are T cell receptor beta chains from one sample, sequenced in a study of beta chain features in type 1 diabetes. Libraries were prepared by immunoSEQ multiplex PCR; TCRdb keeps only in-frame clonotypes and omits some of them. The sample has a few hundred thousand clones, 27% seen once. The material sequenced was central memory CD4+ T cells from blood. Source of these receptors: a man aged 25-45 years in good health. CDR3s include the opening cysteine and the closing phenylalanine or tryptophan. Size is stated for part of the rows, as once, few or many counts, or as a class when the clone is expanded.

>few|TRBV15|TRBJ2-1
CATSRDVSGQFF
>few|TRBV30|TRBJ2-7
CALQPRTSTYEQYF
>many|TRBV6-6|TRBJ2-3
CASSYSGQGTDTQYF
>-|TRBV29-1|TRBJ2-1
CSAEGRGNEQFF
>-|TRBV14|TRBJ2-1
CASSQGALGNSYNEQFF
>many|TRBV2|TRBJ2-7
CASRGQGRDYEQYF
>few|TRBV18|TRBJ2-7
CASSPSQGPYEQYF
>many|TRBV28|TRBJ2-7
CASSLGHGFESSYEQYF
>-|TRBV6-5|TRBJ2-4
CASSYEQGDIQYF
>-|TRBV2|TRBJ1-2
CASTWENGYTF
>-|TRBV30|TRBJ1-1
CAWSVRQLEAFF
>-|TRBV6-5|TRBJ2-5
CASSPPGGGETQYF
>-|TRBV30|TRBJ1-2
CAWSLGAYGYTF
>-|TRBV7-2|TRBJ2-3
CASSLQFSTDTQYF
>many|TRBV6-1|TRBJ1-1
CASTVSAGMNTEAFF
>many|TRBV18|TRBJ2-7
CASSSDRYEQYF
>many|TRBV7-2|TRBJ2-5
CASSLTYQETQYF
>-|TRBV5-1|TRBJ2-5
CASSASGDQETQYF
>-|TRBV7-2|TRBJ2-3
CASSPTLSTDTQYF
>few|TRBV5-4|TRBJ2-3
CASSLTSGGADTQYF